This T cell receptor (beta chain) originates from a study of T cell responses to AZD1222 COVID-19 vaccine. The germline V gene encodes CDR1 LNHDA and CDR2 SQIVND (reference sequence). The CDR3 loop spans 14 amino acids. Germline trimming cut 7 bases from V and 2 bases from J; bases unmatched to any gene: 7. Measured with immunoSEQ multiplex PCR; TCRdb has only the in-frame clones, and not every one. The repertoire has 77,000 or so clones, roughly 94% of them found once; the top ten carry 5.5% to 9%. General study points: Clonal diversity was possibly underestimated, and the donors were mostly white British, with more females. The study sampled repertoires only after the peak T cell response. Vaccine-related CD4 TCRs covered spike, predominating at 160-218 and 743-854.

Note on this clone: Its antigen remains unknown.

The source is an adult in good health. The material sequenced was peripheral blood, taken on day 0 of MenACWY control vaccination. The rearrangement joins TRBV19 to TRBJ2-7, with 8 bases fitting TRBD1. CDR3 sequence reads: CASKGQGAPYEQYF. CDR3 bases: TGTGCCAGTAAGGGTCAGGGGGCGCCCTACGAGCAGTACTTC.